The rows below give T cell receptor beta chains drawn from one sample of a study of shared clonotypes between healthy human individuals. Here immunoSEQ multiplex PCR was the method, and the copy in TCRdb shows in-frame clones only, minus some. The sample contains about 2.4 million clones, approximately 94% of which appear only once. The specimen was naive CD4+ T cells from PBMCs. These receptors came from a man between 18 and 35 years old in good health. Some clones in this sample may be carry-over from other donors' samples. CDR3s include the opening cysteine and the closing phenylalanine or tryptophan.

length | V | CDR3
13 | TRBV5-3 | CASSLKRVETQYF
16 | TRBV11-1 | CASSSATSGIKNEQFF
14 | TRBV28 | CASSLRDRAEKLFF
15 | TRBV7-6 | CASSPVPPANTEAFF
15 | TRBV5-6 | CASSLIPQGDYGYTF
13 | TRBV11-2 | CASSSPPVGELFF
16 | TRBV4-3 | CASSQDLRPEYYGYTF
11 | TRBV20-1 | CSAPRTDTQYF
14 | TRBV11-3 | CASSFSGIYNEQFF
17 | TRBV9 | CASSASPGQGLADTQYF
15 | TRBV7-2 | CASSLGRGGYNEQFF
13 | TRBV7-9 | CASSRVGNTEAFF
19 | TRBV10-1 | CASSESTGDRERPRDTQYF
17 | TRBV10-3 | CAISESMTGFISYEQYF
13 | TRBV30 | CAWSVRENTEAFF
12 | TRBV28 | CASSPGWEKLFF
16 | TRBV28 | CASSPSGTSGLNEQFF
17 | TRBV19 | CASSIDLPGNSNQPQHF
15 | TRBV5-1 | CASSLAGGGTDTQYF
15 | TRBV6-1 | CASSERGRYADTQYF
15 | TRBV6-1 | CASSEEMGRNYEQYF
15 | TRBV6-1 | CASSEAGTVDQPQHF
12 | TRBV28 | CASRAISTEAFF
16 | TRBV5-1 | CASSLDGSRASYGYTF
15 | TRBV7-8 | CASSPRRGSTDTQYF
13 | TRBV29-1 | CSVDGRRRTEAFF
15 | TRBV5-1 | CASSLDGGITDTQYF
18 | TRBV5-5 | CASSLGGLPSSGANVLTF